Detailed here is one TCR beta chain. The antigen is undetermined. One end of the junction varies from germline; a read error may be responsible. This sample stems from a study of response to subunit inactivated influenza vaccine. Study results and limitations: With each seasonal influenza vaccination, the authors suggested, few new T cells are recruited.

CDR3 length: 13 residues. In TCRdb, the RT-PCR reads were re-called with MiXCR into one record per CDR3 protein. The sample consists of roughly 700,000 distinct CDR3 sequences, approximately 14% of them appearing once. This receptor was obtained from a man aged 45-60 years who received an inactivated influenza vaccine. The rearrangement joins TRBV12-3 or TRBV12-4 to TRBJ2-3; D gene ambiguous. This sample comprised PBMCs from blood, obtained 11 to 12 days after vaccination. CDR3 loop: CASGLARTDTQYF. CDR3 nucleotide sequence: TGTGCCAGCGGTTTGGCTCGCACAGATACGCAGTATTTT.